These 15 T cell receptor beta chains originate from one sample sequenced in a study of T cell repertoires in cytomegalovirus infection. Using its own MiXCR run on the reads, TCRdb lists one record per CDR3 protein. The table includes some 940,000 distinct CDR3 sequences, under 40% detected once. No antigen has been identified for these receptors. The input for sequencing was cultured CD8+ T cells from PBMCs, taken from culture after CMV antigen stimulation. The receptor set was obtained from a human donor in good health (CMV status not recorded). Some clones in this sample may be carry-over from other donors' samples.

A word on this clonotype: A clone one base away is much larger, so this may be a read error. The chain carries TRBV12-5 and TRBJ2-2; D perhaps matches TRBD2 (6 bases). The V gene's germline CDR1 is LGHNT and CDR2 FRNRAP. The CDR3 has 16 residues. V gave up 7 bases and J gave up 1 base, with 16 bases separating them. This chain's CDR3 is CASVPRVGGNTGELFF. CDR3 bases: TGTGCTAGTGTTCCTCGAGTGGGGGGGAACACCGGGGAGCTGTTTTTT.

The chain links TRBV5-6 to TRBJ2-1; D may be TRBD1 or TRBD2 (5 bases each). The CDR3 loop spans 20 amino acids. V was trimmed by 5 bases and J by 9 bases, leaving 36 bases between them. The germline V gene encodes CDR1 SGHDT and CDR2 YYEEEE. CDR3 residues: CASRTYSGFGAGEELSEQFF. For the CDR3, the DNA is TGTGCCAGCAGAACATACTCGGGGTTCGGGGCGGGTGAGGAACTGAGTGAGCAGTTCTTC.

This clonotype has more than one count but fewer than ten. This chain links TRBV19 with TRBJ1-5; TRBD1 agrees at 7 bases. V gave up 7 bases and J gave up 3 bases; unmatched junction bases: 6. The CDR3 loop spans 14 amino acids. Per the germline V gene, CDR1 is LNHDA and CDR2 is SQIVND (reference sequence). Here the CDR3 reads CASTPGQTNQPQHF. CDR3 in DNA: TGTGCCAGTACCCCGGGACAGACCAATCAGCCCCAGCATTTT.

This clonotype was observed a few times. This chain joins TRBV6-6 and TRBJ2-1, with D unresolved. This CDR3 is 11 amino acids long. Germline assignment: CDR1 MNHNY and CDR2 SVGAGI (reference sequence). Trimming pared 2 bases from V and 10 bases from J, leaving 6 bases between. The CDR3 sequence: CASSYQYEQFF. For the CDR3, the DNA is TGTGCCAGCAGTTACCAATACGAGCAGTTCTTC.

This clonotype has more than one count but fewer than ten. This chain uses TRBV27 with TRBJ2-7; D is undetermined. The CDR3 is 14 residues long. The V end was cut by 5 bases, the J end by 3 bases, with 14 bases between. The germline gives CDR1 MNHEY, CDR2 SMNVEV (reference sequence). CDR3: CASSPTPGGYEQYF. DNA of the CDR3: TGTGCCAGCAGTCCGACTCCGGGCGGCTACGAGCAGTACTTC.

This clonotype has a handful of counts. The genes are TRBV4-2 and TRBJ1-3; possible D gene TRBD1, 5 bases. The CDR3 totals 17 residues. Germline CDR1 is LGHNA and CDR2 is YNFKEQ. Deletions cut 4 bases from V and 1 base from J, with 17 bases between. Here the CDR3 DNA reads TGTGCCAGCAGCCCAATCCCGACTGACAGTTCTGGAAACACCATATATTTT. Translating gives CASSPIPTDSSGNTIYF.

This clonotype has just a few counts. The genes are TRBV9 and TRBJ2-5, with D possibly being TRBD1 (6 bases). Trimming shortened V by 2 bases and J by 4 bases, and 12 bases separated the two germline ends. This CDR3 comprises 14 residues. Looked up from germline, CDR1 is SGDLS and CDR2 is YYNGEE. The CDR3 DNA reads as TGTGCCAGCAGCGTTTACAGGGACGGAGAGACCCAGTACTTC. Protein sequence: CASSVYRDGETQYF.

The J gene is TRBJ1-2, the V gene TRBV7-9; 9 bases agree with TRBD1. Germline loops: CDR1 SEHNR, CDR2 FQNEAQ (reference sequence). V trimming: 5 bases; J trimming: 6 bases; junction bases outside the gene matches: 4. The CDR3 is made up of 13 amino acids. The CDR3: CASSPRDRDGYTF. The CDR3 bases are TGTGCCAGCAGCCCCCGGGACAGGGATGGCTACACCTTC.

This clonotype was detected only a few times. The V gene is TRBV19, the J gene TRBJ2-1, with 7 bases lining up with TRBD1. Germline CDR1 LNHDA, CDR2 SQIVND (reference sequence). V shed 8 bases and J 5 bases; nucleotides not matched to a gene: 6. This CDR3 contains 13 residues. This CDR3 reads CASLGGRNNEQFF. DNA of the CDR3: TGTGCCAGTTTAGGGGGCAGGAACAATGAGCAGTTCTTC.

The table lists this clonotype with a few counts. The chain couples TRBV19 to TRBJ1-1, with a weak D call TRBD1 (6 bases). With 8 bases removed from V and 1 base from J, the gap between germline ends came to 14 bases. In germline, CDR1 is LNHDA, CDR2 SQIVND (reference sequence). CDR3 length: 14 residues. CDR3 in DNA: TGTGCCAGTCGCAAAAGGACAGAGAACACTGAAGCTTTCTTT. Translation gives CASRKRTENTEAFF.

The sample holds a few counts of this clonotype. The rearrangement links TRBV19 to TRBJ2-1; 8 positions agree with TRBD1. Germline CDR1 is LNHDA and CDR2 is SQIVND (reference sequence). The CDR3 is 18 amino acids. V trimming: 7 bases; J trimming: 5 bases; junction bases outside the gene matches: 19. CDR3 in amino acids: CASTDSMDRDHRNNEQFF. The CDR3, as DNA: TGTGCCAGTACCGACTCGATGGACAGGGACCACCGAAACAATGAGCAGTTCTTC.

The chain joins TRBV27 to TRBJ2-4; 8 positions match TRBD2. V lost 11 bases, J lost 0 bases, and 21 bases stayed unmatched. This CDR3 is 19 amino acids long. Germline CDR1 is MNHEY and CDR2 is SMNVEV (reference sequence). CDR3 sequence reads: CAATEGTGGAQSAKNIQYF. CDR3 sequence (DNA): TGTGCCGCAACGGAGGGGACCGGGGGGGCTCAGTCAGCCAAAAACATTCAGTACTTC.

The chain uses TRBV6-6 and TRBJ2-1; 10 nucleotides agree with TRBD2. CDR1 is MNHNY and CDR2 is SVGAGI in the germline V gene (reference sequence). The CDR3 length is 18 residues. V dropped 0 bases and J dropped 4; count of bases not matched to a gene: 9. CDR3 DNA: TGTGCCAGCAGTTACTCGAGAGCGGGGGGGGGCCCATACAATGAGCAGTTCTTC. Protein: CASSYSRAGGGPYNEQFF.

Remarks on this clonotype: A single base separates this from a much larger clone, so it may be a read error. The CDR3 loop reads CASSYGDGYGYTF. In nucleotides, the CDR3 is TGTGCCAGCAGTTACGGGGACGGCTATGGCTACACCTTC. The V gene is TRBV6-8, the J gene TRBJ1-2; D might be TRBD1 (5 bases). The ends were cut back, 2 bases at V and 4 bases at J, with 8 bases in the middle. The CDR3 is 13 amino acids. The germline gives CDR1 MNHGY, CDR2 SAAAGT.

Only a few counts were recorded for this clonotype. V gene TRBV18 combines with J gene TRBJ2-7; weak D call: TRBD1 (6 bases). The CDR3 loop spans 14 amino acids. With 2 bases removed from V and 4 bases from J, the gap between germline ends came to 12 bases. CDR1 is KGHSH and CDR2 is LQKENI in the germline V gene. The CDR3 coding sequence is TGTGCCAGCTCACCAGATTGGGGGCCTTACGAGCAGTACGTC. Translated, it gives CASSPDWGPYEQYV.